The clone carrying this TCR beta chain was seen a handful of times. Measured with immunoSEQ multiplex PCR; TCRdb has only the in-frame clones, and not every one. The sample has about 1.1 million clones; approximately 80% are singletons. These data come from a study of shared clonotypes between healthy human individuals. This receptor was identified in a young man in good health. Some clones in this sample may be carry-over from other donors' samples. The sequencing sample was made of memory CD4+ T cells from PBMCs. Subset meaning: CD45RA-negative fraction.

CDR3 coding DNA: TGTGCCAGCAGTTACTCCGGGACAAAACCCTACGAGCAGTACTTC. It specifies CASSYSGTKPYEQYF. This chain links TRBV6-5 with TRBJ2-7, with D possibly matching TRBD1 (6 bases). Germline assignment: CDR1 MNHEY and CDR2 SVGAGI. V lost 0 bases and J lost 2, with 11 bases in between. The CDR3 consists of 15 residues.